The clone carrying this T cell receptor beta chain was detected ten times or more. Its target is not known. The data were taken from a study of T cells in Graves' hyperthyroidism and ophthalmopathy. Points from the study as a whole: A model using 13 V-J features told ophthalmopathy apart from stable hyperthyroidism. Within blood appeared most thyroid clonotypes that had expanded above 0.001.

Amplified TCR beta CDR3 regions derived from RNA transcripts. First-round RT-PCR with HTBI primers amplified the TCR CDR3 region. TCRdb used MiXCR to reprocess the multiplex PCR reads, holding one entry per CDR3 protein. The data show 450,000 to 650,000 distinct CDR3 sequences, with 17% seen just once and approximately 15% held by the top ten. Reasons for excluding patients were uncontrolled infection, other autoimmune disease, pregnancy or lactation. V lost 5 bases, J lost 5 bases, and 12 bases lay in between. This CDR3 has 12 residues. CDR1 is DFQATT and CDR2 is SNEGSKA in the germline V gene (reference sequence).

The sample consisted of blood. The rearrangement links TRBV20-1 to TRBJ1-1; D uncertain. The clonotype comes from a woman between 18 and 30 years old with Graves' ophthalmopathy. The DNA of the CDR3 is TGCAGTGCTTTTGAACAGTTAACTGAAGCTTTCTTT. This sequence encodes CSAFEQLTEAFF.